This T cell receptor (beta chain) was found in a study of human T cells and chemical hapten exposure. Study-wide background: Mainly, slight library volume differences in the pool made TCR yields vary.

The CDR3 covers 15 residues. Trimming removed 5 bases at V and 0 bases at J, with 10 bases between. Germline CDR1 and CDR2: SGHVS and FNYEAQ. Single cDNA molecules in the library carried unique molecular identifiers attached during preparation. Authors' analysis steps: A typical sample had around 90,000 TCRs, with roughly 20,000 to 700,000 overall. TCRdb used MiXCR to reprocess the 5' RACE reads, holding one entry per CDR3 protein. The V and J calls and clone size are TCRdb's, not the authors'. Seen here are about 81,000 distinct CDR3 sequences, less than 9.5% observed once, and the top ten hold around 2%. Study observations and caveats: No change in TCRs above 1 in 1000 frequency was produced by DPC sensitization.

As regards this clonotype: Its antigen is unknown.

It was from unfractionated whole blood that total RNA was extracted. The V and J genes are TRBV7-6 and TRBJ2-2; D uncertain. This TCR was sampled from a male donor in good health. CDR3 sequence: CASSPRTSNTGELFF. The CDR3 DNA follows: TGTGCCAGCAGCCCGAGGACGTCGAACACCGGGGAGCTGTTTTTT.